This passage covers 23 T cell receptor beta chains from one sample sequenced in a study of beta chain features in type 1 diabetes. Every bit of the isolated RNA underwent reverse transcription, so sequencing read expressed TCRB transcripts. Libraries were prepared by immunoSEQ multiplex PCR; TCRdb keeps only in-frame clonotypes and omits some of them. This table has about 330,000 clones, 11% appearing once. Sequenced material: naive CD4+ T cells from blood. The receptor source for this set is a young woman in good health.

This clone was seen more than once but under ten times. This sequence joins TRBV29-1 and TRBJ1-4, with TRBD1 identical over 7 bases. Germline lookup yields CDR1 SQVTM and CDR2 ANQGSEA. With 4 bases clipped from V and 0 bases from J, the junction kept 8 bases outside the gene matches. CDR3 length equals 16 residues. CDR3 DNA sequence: TGCAGCGTTGCCAGTACAGGGGATGCAACTAATGAAAAACTGTTTTTT. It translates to CSVASTGDATNEKLFF.

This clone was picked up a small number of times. CDR3 nucleotide sequence: TGTGCCAGCAGTTCCTTTCGGACTAGCGGAAAGTACGAGCAGTACTTC. Its translation is CASSSFRTSGKYEQYF. The chain employs TRBV28 and TRBJ2-7; 10 bases map to TRBD2. Germline V gene lookup returns CDR1 MDHEN and CDR2 SYDVKM. The CDR3 runs to 16 residues. Losses at the gene ends were 4 bases for V and 4 bases for J; bases not matched to a gene: 10.

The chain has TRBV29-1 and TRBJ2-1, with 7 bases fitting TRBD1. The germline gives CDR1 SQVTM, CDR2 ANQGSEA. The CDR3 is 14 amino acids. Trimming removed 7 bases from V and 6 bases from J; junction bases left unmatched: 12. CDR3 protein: CSALDRQRINEQFF. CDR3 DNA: TGCAGCGCCCTGGACAGGCAACGGATCAATGAGCAGTTCTTC.

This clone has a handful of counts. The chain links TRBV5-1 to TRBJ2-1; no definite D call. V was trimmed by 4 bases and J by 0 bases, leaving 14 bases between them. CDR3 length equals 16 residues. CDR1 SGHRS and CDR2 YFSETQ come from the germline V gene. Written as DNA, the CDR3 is TGCGCCAGCAGCCGAAGACTGGCGAGCTCCTACAATGAGCAGTTCTTC. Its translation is CASSRRLASSYNEQFF.

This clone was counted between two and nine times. CDR3 in amino acids: CASSHETEAFF. In DNA form, the CDR3 reads TGTGCCAGCTCGCATGAGACTGAAGCTTTCTTT. The gene calls are TRBV7-9 and TRBJ1-1; no clear D. The germline V and J ends were trimmed by 8 bases and 5 bases, with 9 bases remaining between them. Germline assignment: CDR1 SEHNR and CDR2 FQNEAQ (reference sequence). There are 11 residues in the CDR3.

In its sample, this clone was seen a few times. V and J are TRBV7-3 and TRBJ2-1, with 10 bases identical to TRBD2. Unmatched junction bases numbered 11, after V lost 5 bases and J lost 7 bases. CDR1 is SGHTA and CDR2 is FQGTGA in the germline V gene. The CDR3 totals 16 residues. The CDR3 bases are TGTGCCAGCAGCAGAGCGTCTAGCGGGAGTCGGAATGAGCAGTTCTTC. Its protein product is CASSRASSGSRNEQFF.

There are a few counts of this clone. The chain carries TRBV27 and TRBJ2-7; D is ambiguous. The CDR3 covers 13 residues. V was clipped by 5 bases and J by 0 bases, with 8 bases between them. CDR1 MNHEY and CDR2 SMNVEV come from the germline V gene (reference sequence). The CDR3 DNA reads TGTGCCAGCAGTCTACAGAACTCCTACGAGCAGTACTTC. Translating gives CASSLQNSYEQYF.

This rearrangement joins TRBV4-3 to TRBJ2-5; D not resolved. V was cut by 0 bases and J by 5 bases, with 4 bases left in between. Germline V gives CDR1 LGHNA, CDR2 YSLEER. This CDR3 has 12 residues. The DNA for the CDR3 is TGCGCCAGCAGCCAAGAGAGGGAGACCCAGTACTTC. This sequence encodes CASSQERETQYF.

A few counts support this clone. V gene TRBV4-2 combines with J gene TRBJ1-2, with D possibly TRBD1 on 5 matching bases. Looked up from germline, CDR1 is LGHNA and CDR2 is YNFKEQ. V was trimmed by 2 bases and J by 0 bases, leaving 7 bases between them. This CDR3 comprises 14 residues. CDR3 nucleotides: TGTGCCAGCAGCCAAAGACAGTCTAACTATGGCTACACCTTC. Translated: CASSQRQSNYGYTF.

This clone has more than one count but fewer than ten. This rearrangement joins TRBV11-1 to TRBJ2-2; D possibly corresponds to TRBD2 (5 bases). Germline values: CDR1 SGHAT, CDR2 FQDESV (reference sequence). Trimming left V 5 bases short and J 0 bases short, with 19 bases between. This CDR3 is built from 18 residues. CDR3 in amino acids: CASSLTRFGGPNTGELFF. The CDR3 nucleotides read TGTGCCAGCAGCCTCACCAGATTCGGAGGTCCGAACACCGGGGAGCTGTTTTTT.

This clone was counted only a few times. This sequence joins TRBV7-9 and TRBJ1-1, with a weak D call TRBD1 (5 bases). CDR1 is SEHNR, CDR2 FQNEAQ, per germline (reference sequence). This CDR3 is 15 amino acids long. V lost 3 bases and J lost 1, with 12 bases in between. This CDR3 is CASSFMRGRNTEAFF. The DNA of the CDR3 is TGTGCCAGCAGCTTTATGCGGGGCCGGAACACTGAAGCTTTCTTT. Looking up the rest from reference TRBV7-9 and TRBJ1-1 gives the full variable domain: DTGVSQNPRHKITKRGQNVTFRCDPISEHNRLYWYRQTLGQGPEFLTYFQNEAQLEKSRLLSDRFSAERPKGSFSTLEIQRTEQGDSAMYLCASSFMRGRNTEAFFGQGTRLTVV.

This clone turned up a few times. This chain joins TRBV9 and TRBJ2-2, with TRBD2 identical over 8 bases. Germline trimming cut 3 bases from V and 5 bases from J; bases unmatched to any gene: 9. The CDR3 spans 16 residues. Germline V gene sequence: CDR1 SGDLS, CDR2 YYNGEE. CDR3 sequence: CASSAGASGSTGELFF. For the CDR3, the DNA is TGTGCCAGCAGCGCCGGGGCAAGCGGGAGTACCGGGGAGCTGTTTTTT.

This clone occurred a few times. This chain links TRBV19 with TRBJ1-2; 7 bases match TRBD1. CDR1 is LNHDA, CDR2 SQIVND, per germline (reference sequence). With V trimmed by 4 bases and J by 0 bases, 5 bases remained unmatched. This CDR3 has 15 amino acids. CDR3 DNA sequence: TGTGCCAGTAGTACGACAGGGACCTCTAACTATGGCTACACCTTC. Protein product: CASSTTGTSNYGYTF.

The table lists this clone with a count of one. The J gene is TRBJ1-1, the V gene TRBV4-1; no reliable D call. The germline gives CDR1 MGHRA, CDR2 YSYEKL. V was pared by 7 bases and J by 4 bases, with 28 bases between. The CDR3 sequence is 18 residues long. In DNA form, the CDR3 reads TGCGCCAGCACGACAAGACGGGAAGGAGGGATGATTTTCACTGAAGCTTTCTTT. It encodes CASTTRREGGMIFTEAFF.

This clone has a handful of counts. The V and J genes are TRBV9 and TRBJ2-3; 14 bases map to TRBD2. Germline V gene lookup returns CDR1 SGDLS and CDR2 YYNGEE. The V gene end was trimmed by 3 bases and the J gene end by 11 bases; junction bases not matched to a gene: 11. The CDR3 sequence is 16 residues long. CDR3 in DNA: TGTGCCAGCAGCGGAAGACTAGCGGGAGGGGTAGGAAAGCAGTATTTT. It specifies CASSGRLAGGVGKQYF. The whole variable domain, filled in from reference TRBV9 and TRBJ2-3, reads DSGVTQTPKHLITATGQRVTLRCSPRSGDLSVYWYQQSLDQGLQFLIQYYNGEERAKGNILERFSAQQFPDLHSELNLSSLELGDSALYFCASSGRLAGGVGKQYFGPGTRLTVL.

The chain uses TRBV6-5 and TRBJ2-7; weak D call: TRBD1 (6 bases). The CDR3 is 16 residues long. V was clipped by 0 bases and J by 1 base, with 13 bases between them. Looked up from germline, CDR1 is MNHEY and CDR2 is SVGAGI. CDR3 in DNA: TGTGCCAGCAGTTACTCTTACGGACAGTCATCCTACGAGCAGTACTTC. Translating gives CASSYSYGQSSYEQYF.

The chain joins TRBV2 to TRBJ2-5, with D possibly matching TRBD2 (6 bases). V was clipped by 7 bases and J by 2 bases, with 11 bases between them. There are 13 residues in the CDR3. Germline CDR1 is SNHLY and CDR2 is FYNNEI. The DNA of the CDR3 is TGTGCCAGCATCAAGGGACTGCAAGAGACCCAGTACTTC. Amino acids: CASIKGLQETQYF.

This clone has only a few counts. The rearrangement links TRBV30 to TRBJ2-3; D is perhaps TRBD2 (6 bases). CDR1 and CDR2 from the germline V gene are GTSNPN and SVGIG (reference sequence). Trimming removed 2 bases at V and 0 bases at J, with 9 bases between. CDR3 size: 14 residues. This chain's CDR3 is CAWSMGGSTDTQYF. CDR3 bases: TGTGCCTGGAGTATGGGGGGAAGCACAGATACGCAGTATTTT.

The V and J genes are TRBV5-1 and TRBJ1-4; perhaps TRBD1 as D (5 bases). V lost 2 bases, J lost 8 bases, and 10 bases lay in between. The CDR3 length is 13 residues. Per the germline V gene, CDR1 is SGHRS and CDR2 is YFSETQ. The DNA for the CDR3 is TGCGCCAGCAGCTTTCGGGGGAGCGAAAAACTGTTTTTT. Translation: CASSFRGSEKLFF.

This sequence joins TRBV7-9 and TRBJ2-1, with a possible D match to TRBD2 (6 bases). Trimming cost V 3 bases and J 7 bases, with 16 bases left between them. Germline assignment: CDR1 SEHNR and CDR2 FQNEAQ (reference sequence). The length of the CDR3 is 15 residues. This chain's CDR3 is CASSFKSGGKNEQFF. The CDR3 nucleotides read TGTGCCAGCAGCTTCAAAAGTGGGGGGAAGAATGAGCAGTTCTTC.

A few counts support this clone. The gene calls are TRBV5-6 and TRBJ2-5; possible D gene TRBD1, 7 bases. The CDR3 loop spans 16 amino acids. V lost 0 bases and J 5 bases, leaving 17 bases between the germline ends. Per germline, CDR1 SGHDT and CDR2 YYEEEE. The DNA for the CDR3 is TGTGCCAGCAGCTTGGAACAGGGGAGGTTCAGGGAGACCCAGTACTTC. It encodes CASSLEQGRFRETQYF.

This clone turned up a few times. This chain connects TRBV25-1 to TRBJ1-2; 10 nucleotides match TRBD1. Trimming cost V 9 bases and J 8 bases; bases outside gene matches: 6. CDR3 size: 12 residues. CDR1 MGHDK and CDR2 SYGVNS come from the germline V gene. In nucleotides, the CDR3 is TGTGCCAGGCCGACAGGGGGCTCCGGCTACACCTTC. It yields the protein CARPTGGSGYTF.

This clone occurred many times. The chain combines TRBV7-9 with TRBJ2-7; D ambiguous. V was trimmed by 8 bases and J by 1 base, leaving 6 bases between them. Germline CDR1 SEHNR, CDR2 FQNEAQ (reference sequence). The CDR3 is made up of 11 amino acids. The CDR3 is CASSESYEQYF. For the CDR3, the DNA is TGTGCCAGCTCCGAGTCCTACGAGCAGTACTTC.